Presented here are 17 T cell receptor beta chains from one specimen sequenced in a study of T cell responses to AZD1222 COVID-19 vaccine. Assay used: immunoSEQ multiplex PCR; TCRdb lists only in-frame clones, some missing. The table includes under 90,000 clones, approximately 85% detected once. The starting material was peripheral blood, obtained 28 days after the second AZD1222 dose. These receptors all stem from an adult who received the AZD1222 COVID-19 vaccine.

The rearrangement links TRBV7-9 to TRBJ1-1, with 8 bases matching TRBD1. CDR1 and CDR2 (germline): SEHNR, FQNEAQ (reference sequence). The CDR3 runs to 14 residues. J lost 0 bases, V lost 6 bases, and 3 bases had no gene match. The CDR3 sequence is CASRTGVLNTEAFF. DNA of the CDR3: TGTGCCAGCAGGACAGGGGTTTTGAACACTGAAGCTTTCTTT.

The V gene is TRBV6-5, the J gene TRBJ1-3, with D perhaps TRBD1 (5 bases). V lost 8 bases and J 3 bases, leaving 8 bases between the germline ends. Germline CDR1 and CDR2: MNHEY and SVGAGI. This CDR3 spans 12 amino acids. CDR3 coding DNA: TGTGCCAGCGGGACGGTTGGAAACACCATATATTTT. Its protein is CASGTVGNTIYF.

This clone came up once. The chain has TRBV19 and TRBJ2-5; 7 bases are shared with TRBD1. Germline V gives CDR1 LNHDA, CDR2 SQIVND (reference sequence). The CDR3 contains 15 residues. V gave up 2 bases and J gave up 5 bases; unmatched junction bases: 8. In DNA form, the CDR3 reads TGTGCCAGTAGTATAAAGACAGGGACCGGGGAGACCCAGTACTTC. Translation: CASSIKTGTGETQYF. Filled out from reference TRBV19 and TRBJ2-5, the complete variable domain reads DGGITQSPKYLFRKEGQNVTLSCEQNLNHDAMYWYRQDPGQGLRLIYYSQIVNDFQKGDIAEGYSVSREKKESFPLTVTSAQKNPTAFYLCASSIKTGTGETQYFGPGTRLLVL.

This chain uses TRBV5-4 with TRBJ2-3, with 9 bases that match TRBD2. The germline V gene has CDR1 SGHNT and CDR2 YYREEE (reference sequence). The CDR3 runs 17 residues. The V segment lost 2 bases and the J segment 0 bases; nucleotides outside the gene matches: 7. The CDR3 DNA is TGTGCCAGCAGCTTACCGAGCGGGGGGCGGAGCACAGATACGCAGTATTTT. Protein product: CASSLPSGGRSTDTQYF.

This clone was counted once. The gene calls are TRBV4-2 and TRBJ1-5; D gene ambiguous. Trimming took 1 base from V and 0 from J, leaving 10 bases between them. The CDR3 length is 16 residues. Germline lookup yields CDR1 LGHNA and CDR2 YNFKEQ. CDR3 sequence: CASSQGRGYSNQPQHF. The CDR3 DNA is TGTGCCAGCAGCCAAGGTCGCGGGTATAGCAATCAGCCCCAGCATTTT.

The chain links TRBV6-5 to TRBJ1-2, with D possibly TRBD1 on 6 matching bases. Deletions cut 1 base from V and 4 bases from J, with 10 bases between. Per germline, CDR1 MNHEY and CDR2 SVGAGI. The CDR3 is 14 residues long. CDR3 sequence reads: CASSYFGQRYGYTF. In DNA form, the CDR3 reads TGTGCCAGCAGTTACTTCGGACAGCGCTATGGCTACACCTTC.

The chain employs TRBV6-6 and TRBJ1-1; D not certain. In germline, CDR1 is MNHNY, CDR2 SVGAGI (reference sequence). The V end was cut by 1 base, the J end by 7 bases, with 13 bases between. The CDR3 is made up of 14 amino acids. The CDR3, as DNA: TGTGCCAGCAGTTACTACATGGATTGGGTTGAAGCTTTCTTT. Its translation: CASSYYMDWVEAFF.

V gene TRBV5-8 combines with J gene TRBJ2-7, with D possibly TRBD1 on 7 matching bases. The V and J ends lost 4 bases and 6 bases respectively, with 20 bases between them. Germline V lookup: CDR1 SGHTS, CDR2 YDEGEE. The CDR3 sequence is 15 residues long. The CDR3: CASSRGDSSLGEQYF. The CDR3 DNA is TGTGCCAGCAGCCGCGGGGACAGCTCCCTAGGCGAGCAGTACTTC.

This rearrangement joins TRBV7-2 to TRBJ1-6; the D gene is possibly TRBD1 (6 bases). This CDR3 region has 20 residues. V lost 0 bases and J lost 0, with 18 bases in between. The germline V gene encodes CDR1 SGHTA and CDR2 FQGNSA. The CDR3 DNA is TGTGCCAGCAGCTTAGCACTCAATACTAGGGGGGGCTCCTATAATTCACCCCTCCACTTT. This sequence encodes CASSLALNTRGGSYNSPLHF.

The genes are TRBV3-1 (or the pseudogene TRBV3-2) and TRBJ1-2; 10 nucleotides match TRBD1. CDR3 size: 14 residues. J lost 7 bases, V lost 4 bases, and 6 bases had no gene match. CDR1 is LGHDT, CDR2 YNNKEL, per germline (reference sequence). CDR3 amino acids: CASSLEDRGSGYTF. The DNA for the CDR3 is TGTGCCAGCAGCCTAGAGGACAGGGGGTCTGGCTACACCTTC.

This clone was recorded a few times. The chain couples TRBV2 to TRBJ2-3, with a weak D call TRBD1 (6 bases). Trimming took 8 bases from V and 5 from J, leaving 17 bases between them. The length of the CDR3 is 14 residues. Germline values: CDR1 SNHLY, CDR2 FYNNEI. This chain's CDR3 is CASQGGVVKDTQYF. CDR3 coding DNA: TGTGCCAGCCAAGGGGGTGTAGTGAAAGATACGCAGTATTTT.

The V and J genes are TRBV4-1 and TRBJ2-2, with TRBD1 identical over 9 bases. Germline CDR1 and CDR2: MGHRA and YSYEKL. CDR3 size: 14 residues. The trim removed 4 bases at V and 9 bases at J, leaving 6 bases unmatched. Written as DNA, the CDR3 is TGCGCCAGCAGCCTACCGGGACAGGGAAGGGAGCTGTTTTTT. Amino acid sequence: CASSLPGQGRELFF.

V and J are TRBV21-1 and TRBJ1-6. TRBV21-1 is flagged as a pseudogene. The CDR3 consists of 19 residues. CDR3 nucleotide sequence: TGTGCCAGCAGCAAAGGCGAGGGATCCTTAAGCTCCTATAATTCACCCCTCCACTTT. It codes for CASSKGEGSLSSYNSPLHF.

The chain couples TRBV18 to TRBJ1-1; TRBD1 is a possible D gene (5 bases). Trimming left V 3 bases short and J 4 bases short, with 15 bases between. This CDR3 is built from 15 residues. Per the germline V gene, CDR1 is KGHSH and CDR2 is LQKENI. DNA of the CDR3: TGTGCCAGCTCACCCCTACAGGTCCGGGGCACTGAAGCTTTCTTT. Amino acids: CASSPLQVRGTEAFF. Using reference TRBV18 and TRBJ1-1 for the parts outside the CDR3, the full variable domain is NAGVMQNPRHLVRRRGQEARLRCSPMKGHSHVYWYRQLPEEGLKFMVYLQKENIIDESGMPKERFSAEFPKEGPSILRIQQVVRGDSAAYFCASSPLQVRGTEAFFGQGTRLTVV.

The chain carries TRBV5-1 and TRBJ1-2; maybe TRBD1 (5 bases). Between the trimmed V and J ends, which lost 0 bases and 2 bases, there was a span of 8 bases. This CDR3 comprises 14 residues. Germline V gene data show CDR1 as SGHRS and CDR2 as YFSETQ. The CDR3 DNA reads as TGCGCCAGCAGCTTGGGACAGAGCAACTATGGCTACACCTTC. Protein product: CASSLGQSNYGYTF.

This clone appeared a few times. The V call is TRBV27, the J call TRBJ2-3; TRBD1 matches 7 bases. In germline, CDR1 is MNHEY, CDR2 SMNVEV (reference sequence). V shed 2 bases and J 4 bases; nucleotides not matched to a gene: 3. The CDR3 runs 14 residues. CDR3 loop: CASSLRDSADTQYF. The CDR3 coding sequence is TGTGCCAGCAGTTTACGGGACAGCGCAGATACGCAGTATTTT.

The rearrangement uses TRBV24-1 and TRBJ1-5; D possibly corresponds to TRBD1 (5 bases). CDR1 is KGHDR, CDR2 SFDVKD, per germline. This CDR3 has 13 residues. Deletions cut 3 bases from V and 7 bases from J, with 9 bases between. The CDR3 region is CATSDRGPQPQHF. In DNA, the CDR3 is TGTGCCACCAGTGATCGGGGACCCCAGCCCCAGCATTTT.